This T cell receptor (beta chain) was captured in a study of control samples from healthy donors and cancer patients. Libraries were prepared by immunoSEQ multiplex PCR; TCRdb keeps only in-frame clonotypes and omits some of them. The sample holds 85,000 to 90,000 clones, 70% to 90% seen once. V lost 2 bases to trimming and J lost 2 bases, with 16 bases between them. This CDR3 is built from 16 residues. Per germline, CDR1 MGHDK and CDR2 SYGVNS. The chain couples TRBV25-1 to TRBJ2-7; D possibly corresponds to TRBD2 (5 bases). Material: blood. The clonotype originates from a middle-aged woman in good health. This CDR3 reads CASSEAGGSGTYEQYF. CDR3 in DNA: TGTGCCAGCAGTGAAGCAGGAGGATCCGGGACCTACGAGCAGTACTTC.